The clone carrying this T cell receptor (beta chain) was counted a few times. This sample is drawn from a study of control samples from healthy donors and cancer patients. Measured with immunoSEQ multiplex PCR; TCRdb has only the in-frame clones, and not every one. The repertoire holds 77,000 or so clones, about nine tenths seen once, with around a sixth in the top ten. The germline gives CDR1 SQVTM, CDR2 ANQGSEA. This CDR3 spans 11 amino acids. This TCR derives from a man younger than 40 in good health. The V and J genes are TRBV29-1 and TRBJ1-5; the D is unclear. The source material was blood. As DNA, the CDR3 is TGCAGAGGACGTGGGCATCAGCCCCAGCATTTT. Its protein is CRGRGHQPQHF.